The T cell receptor beta chain under discussion was sequenced for a study of T cells in localized non-small cell lung cancer. Only in-frame clones appear in the TCRdb table, and some are missing; sequencing was by immunoSEQ multiplex PCR. The data contain 37,000 or so clones, 75% to 90% of them singletons. Study-wide results and limits: Owing to sequencing of a solitary tumor region, heterogeneity cannot be discounted. Appearance in adjacent lung was seen for a median around 60 of the top 100 tumor clones. It was uninvolved adjacent lung that showed the highest T cell clonality, exceeding tumor.

This clone was seen a few times. Its antigen is not known. The TCR was taken from a woman aged 35 to 70 with stage I lung adenocarcinoma. The source material was peripheral blood, sampled before any cancer treatment.

CDR3 bases: TGTGCCAGCAAGGGGGCCAGCGGGAGGAACACCGGGGAGCTGTTTTTT. Translated: CASKGASGRNTGELFF. The chain joins TRBV6-6 to TRBJ2-2; weak D call: TRBD2 (8 bases). The CDR3 is 16 amino acids. CDR1 and CDR2 (germline): MNHNY, SVGAGI (reference sequence). The V end lost 7 bases, the J end lost 1 base, and 16 bases lay between the germline ends.